Following are 19 T cell receptor beta chains from one sample sequenced in a study of Graves' ophthalmopathy and Graves' hyperthyroidism. Amplifying from RNA transcripts, the study obtained TCR beta CDR3 regions. HTBI primers were used in a first-round RT-PCR, which preceded a second-round multiplex PCR. Using its own MiXCR run on the multiplex PCR reads, TCRdb lists one record per CDR3 protein. Of 35,000 to 45,000 distinct CDR3 sequences listed, approximately 53% are singletons. Sequencing was carried out using peripheral blood. The receptors originated from an adult woman with stable Graves' hyperthyroidism.

In nucleotides, the CDR3 is TGTGCCAGCAGCTCTCCGGGACAGGGGGGCGACGAGCAGTACTTC. Residues: CASSSPGQGGDEQYF. The genes are TRBV7-9 and TRBJ2-7, with 11 bases identical to TRBD1. CDR3 length: 15 amino acids. From germline, CDR1 is SEHNR and CDR2 FQNEAQ (reference sequence). Trimming took 4 bases from V and 5 from J; bases not matched to a gene: 7.

This rearrangement joins TRBV12-5 to TRBJ1-1; 7 bases map to TRBD1. Unmatched junction bases numbered 5, after V lost 3 bases and J lost 7 bases. In germline, CDR1 is LGHNT, CDR2 FRNRAP. The CDR3 contains 13 residues. The CDR3 spells CASGLVGQVEAFF. The CDR3 coding sequence is TGTGCTAGTGGTTTAGTAGGACAGGTTGAAGCTTTCTTT.

This rearrangement joins TRBV29-1 to TRBJ1-2; 8 bases match TRBD1. Germline V CDR1 and CDR2: SQVTM, ANQGSEA. Unmatched junction bases numbered 8, after V lost 6 bases and J lost 8 bases. The CDR3 sequence is 12 residues long. In DNA, the CDR3 is TGCAGCGTCGTGACAGGGGTGAAAGGCTACACCTTC. It yields the protein CSVVTGVKGYTF.

This clonotype was observed many times. This sequence joins TRBV18 and TRBJ2-5, with D perhaps TRBD2 (6 bases). Germline CDR1 and CDR2: KGHSH and LQKENI. This CDR3 comprises 13 residues. Trimming took 2 bases from V and 5 from J, leaving 9 bases between them. CDR3 DNA sequence: TGTGCCAGCTCACCAGGGGGGACTGAGACCCAGTACTTC. Translated, it gives CASSPGGTETQYF.

Sample share makes this clonotype medium-sized (0.01 to 0.1%). This chain joins TRBV15 and TRBJ2-7, with 15 positions matching TRBD2. The germline CDR1 and CDR2 sequences are LNHNV and YYDKDF (reference sequence). V was pared by 0 bases and J by 6 bases, with 3 bases of the junction left unmatched. The CDR3 has 16 amino acids. The CDR3 region has the DNA TGTGCCACCAGCAGAGAACCGGGACTAGCGGGAGGCGAGCAGTACTTC. Translating gives CATSREPGLAGGEQYF.

This clonotype has more than one count but fewer than ten. This chain uses TRBV20-1 with TRBJ2-7, with 13 bases fitting TRBD2. The V gene's germline CDR1 is DFQATT and CDR2 SNEGSKA (reference sequence). The CDR3 sequence is 17 residues long. Trimming cost V 6 bases and J 7 bases; bases outside gene matches: 18. DNA of the CDR3: TGCAGTGCCAGGATGACTAGCGGGAGGTCCCGACGGTGGGAGCAGTACTTC. Protein product: CSARMTSGRSRRWEQYF.

This clonotype was seen just once. The V gene is TRBV20-1, the J gene TRBJ2-5, with D tentatively TRBD1 (6 bases). This CDR3 is 14 amino acids long. Germline CDR1 reads DFQATT; CDR2 reads SNEGSKA (reference sequence). Trimming removed 0 bases from V and 5 bases from J, with 13 bases in between. The CDR3 bases are TGCAGTGCTAGAGATGACAGGTTCATCGAGACCCAGTACTTC. It yields the protein CSARDDRFIETQYF.

This clonotype was seen ten or more times. The chain recombines TRBV7-6 with TRBJ2-3; no clear D gene. V shed 3 bases and J shed 4 bases, with 17 bases lying between them. The germline V gene encodes CDR1 SGHVS and CDR2 FNYEAQ. This CDR3 region has 16 residues. CDR3 in amino acids: CASSFLLGSGADTQYF. DNA of the CDR3: TGTGCCAGCAGCTTCCTCCTTGGGTCCGGCGCAGATACGCAGTATTTT. Full variable domain (remainder filled in from reference TRBV7-6 and TRBJ2-3): GAGVSQSPRYKVTKRGQDVALRCDPISGHVSLYWYRQALGQGPEFLTYFNYEAQQDKSGLPNDRFSAERPEGSISTLTIQRTEQRDSAMYRCASSFLLGSGADTQYFGPGTRLTVL.

This clonotype has just one count. CDR3 coding DNA: TGTGCCACCAGTGATGTAGGAGCGGGAGGGCCGGTCACCCCTGCGGCCTTCCGGCAGTACTTC. As protein: CATSDVGAGGPVTPAAFRQYF. This chain uses TRBV24-1 with TRBJ2-7, with 10 positions matching TRBD2. With V trimmed by 3 bases and J by 9 bases, 28 bases remained unmatched. The CDR3 spans 21 residues. Germline values: CDR1 KGHDR, CDR2 SFDVKD.

This clonotype was found many times. The J gene is TRBJ1-4, the V gene TRBV6-1; D not resolved. Germline assignment: CDR1 MNHNS and CDR2 SASEGT. The germline V and J ends were trimmed by 6 bases and 7 bases, with 18 bases remaining between them. CDR3 length: 15 amino acids. This chain's CDR3 is CASSGSRAQAEKLFF. CDR3 nucleotide sequence: TGTGCCAGCAGCGGTTCGAGGGCGCAGGCTGAAAAACTGTTTTTT.

This clonotype came up once. V is TRBV20-1 and J is TRBJ1-1; tentative D call: TRBD1 (6 bases). V was shortened by 0 bases and J by 0 bases, with 17 bases between the two germline ends. Germline CDR1 and CDR2: DFQATT and SNEGSKA (reference sequence). The CDR3 totals 17 residues. The CDR3 DNA reads as TGCAGTGCTAGAGACACCGGGGGACACAACATGAACACTGAAGCTTTCTTT. Its translation: CSARDTGGHNMNTEAFF.

This clonotype was observed a handful of times. The rearrangement joins TRBV20-1 to TRBJ2-5; TRBD2 aligns across 9 bases. In germline, CDR1 is DFQATT, CDR2 SNEGSKA (reference sequence). The ends lost 3 bases at V and 4 bases at J; junction bases unmatched: 3. The CDR3 consists of 13 residues. CDR3: CSASGGRAETQYF. The CDR3, as DNA: TGCAGTGCTAGTGGCGGGAGGGCAGAGACCCAGTACTTC.

This clonotype appeared many times. This sequence joins TRBV12-3 or TRBV12-4 and TRBJ2-3; 7 positions match TRBD2. The CDR3 runs 15 residues. After removal of 5 bases from V and 4 bases from J, the junction contained 9 bases not matched to a gene. The CDR3 is CASSALTSSSDTQYF. Written as DNA, the CDR3 is TGTGCCAGCAGTGCCCTGACTAGCTCTTCAGATACGCAGTATTTT.

The chain employs TRBV6-5 and TRBJ1-5, with D maybe TRBD1 (6 bases). With 8 bases removed from V and 3 bases from J, the gap between germline ends came to 14 bases. Germline V gives CDR1 MNHEY, CDR2 SVGAGI. This CDR3 contains 14 residues. CDR3 in DNA: TGTGCCAGCTACCGAGGGGGGAACAATCAGCCCCAGCATTTT. Translation: CASYRGGNNQPQHF.

The chain has TRBV11-2 and TRBJ2-7; 12 bases line up with TRBD2. Germline CDR1 SGHAT, CDR2 FQNNGV. The V segment lost 1 base and the J segment 5 bases; nucleotides outside the gene matches: 6. This CDR3 region has 16 residues. CDR3 nucleotide sequence: TGTGCCAGCAGCTTAGTCGCTAGCGGGAGGGCCGACGAGCAGTACTTC. As protein: CASSLVASGRADEQYF. The entire variable domain, with the rest obtained from reference TRBV11-2 and TRBJ2-7, is as follows: EAGVAQSPRYKIIEKRQSVAFWCNPISGHATLYWYQQILGQGPKLLIQFQNNGVVDDSQLPKDRFSAERLKGVDSTLKIQPAKLEDSAVYLCASSLVASGRADEQYFGPGTRLTVT.

The chain links TRBV12-3 or TRBV12-4 to TRBJ2-5; 10 nucleotides match TRBD1. The CDR3 runs to 14 residues. Trimming took 5 bases from V and 5 from J; bases not matched to a gene: 5. As DNA, the CDR3 is TGTGCCAGCAGTGACGGGACAGGGGAGGAGACCCAGTACTTC. It specifies CASSDGTGEETQYF.

This clonotype was found many times. The genes are TRBV12-3 or TRBV12-4 and TRBJ2-7; D may correspond to TRBD1 or TRBD2 (6 bases each). This CDR3 has 14 residues. Trimming pared 5 bases from V and 2 bases from J, leaving 13 bases between. The CDR3 loop reads CASSIQRGAYEQYF. The CDR3 DNA is TGTGCCAGCAGTATACAAAGGGGGGCCTACGAGCAGTACTTC.

This sequence joins TRBV7-2 and TRBJ1-5; 7 bases are shared with TRBD1. Per germline, CDR1 SGHTA and CDR2 FQGNSA. The CDR3 covers 14 residues. Trimming cost V 2 bases and J 4 bases; bases outside gene matches: 2. As DNA, the CDR3 is TGTGCCAGCAGCTTACAGGGGGGTAATCAGCCCCAGCATTTT. It is translated as CASSLQGGNQPQHF.

The chain recombines TRBV20-1 with TRBJ2-2; perhaps TRBD2 as D (6 bases). The V end was cut by 3 bases, the J end by 1 base, with 6 bases between. Germline loops: CDR1 DFQATT, CDR2 SNEGSKA (reference sequence). This CDR3 spans 13 amino acids. Here the CDR3 reads CSASGGNTGELFF. CDR3 bases: TGCAGTGCTAGCGGGGGGAACACCGGGGAGCTGTTTTTT.